The 16 T cell receptor beta chains reported below all come from one sample, sequenced in a study of blood T cells in healthy people across ages. A second PCR, run for roughly 7 to 11 cycles, used a sample-barcoded 5' primer plus a J-beta primer mix. Using its own MiXCR run on the 5' RACE reads, TCRdb lists one record per CDR3 protein. The data show hundreds of thousands of distinct CDR3 sequences, 62% seen once. Sequenced sample: blood. The origin of the receptors is a man aged 25 to 40 in good health.

The chain has TRBV29-1 and TRBJ1-1; D possibly corresponds to TRBD1 (6 bases). With 6 bases removed from V and 8 bases from J, the gap between germline ends came to 19 bases. Germline values: CDR1 SQVTM, CDR2 ANQGSEA. This CDR3 region has 13 residues. The CDR3 region is CSVGGGPGPEAFF. In nucleotides, the CDR3 is TGCAGCGTCGGGGGGGGGCCAGGGCCAGAAGCTTTCTTT.

The rearrangement links TRBV29-1 to TRBJ2-7; unclear D gene. The DNA end is more similar to TRBJ2-5, so the J call may be wrong. CDR3 length equals 11 residues. Germline V gene lookup returns CDR1 SQVTM and CDR2 ANQGSEA. The CDR3 DNA reads as TGCAGCGGCGATTTGGGCCAGACCCAGTACTTC. The encoded protein is CSGDLGQTQYF.

This clonotype appeared a few times. This chain joins TRBV4-3 and TRBJ1-4, with D tentatively TRBD1 (6 bases). Trimming shortened V by 4 bases and J by 7 bases, and 19 bases separated the two germline ends. CDR3 size: 16 residues. Germline V lookup: CDR1 LGHNA, CDR2 YSLEER. In DNA form, the CDR3 reads TGCGCCAGCAGCCCTGCCGGCTTAGGGGGGCGTGAAAAACTGTTTTTT. Translating it yields CASSPAGLGGREKLFF.

The chain is built from TRBV20-1 and TRBJ1-5; 7 nucleotides match TRBD1. This CDR3 region has 15 residues. Germline lookup yields CDR1 DFQATT and CDR2 SNEGSKA (reference sequence). V was clipped by 6 bases and J by 5 bases; unmatched bases: 13. This chain's CDR3 is CSAEKGVGGDQPQHF. The CDR3 DNA reads TGCAGTGCCGAGAAAGGGGTAGGGGGCGATCAGCCCCAGCATTTT.

To note about this clonotype: Compared with germline, one end of the junction differs, possibly owing to a read error. The rearrangement uses TRBV7-2 and TRBJ2-7; 10 bases are shared with TRBD2. Germline V gene lookup returns CDR1 SGHTA and CDR2 FQGNSA. CDR3 length equals 18 residues. In nucleotides, the CDR3 is TGTGCCAGCAGCTTAGATATAGCGGGGGGCGCCAACTCCGACGAGCAGTACTTC. Translated, it gives CASSLDIAGGANSDEQYF.

The chain links TRBV20-1 to TRBJ2-5; no clear D gene. Germline V CDR1 and CDR2: DFQATT, SNEGSKA (reference sequence). This CDR3 comprises 13 residues. CDR3 nucleotides: TGCAGCACACTGCACGGCCTCCAAGAGACCCAGTACTTC. Residues: CSTLHGLQETQYF.

The rearrangement joins TRBV7-2 to TRBJ2-3; TRBD2 matches at 9 bases. Germline loops: CDR1 SGHTA, CDR2 FQGNSA. V shed 4 bases and J 5 bases; nucleotides not matched to a gene: 7. The CDR3 loop spans 15 amino acids. This CDR3 reads CASSYRLAVGDTQYF. The CDR3, as DNA: TGTGCCAGCAGCTATAGACTAGCGGTCGGAGATACGCAGTATTTT.

This clonotype was counted only a few times. This rearrangement joins TRBV12-3 or TRBV12-4 to TRBJ2-5; no definite D call. V was pared by 2 bases and J by 2 bases, with 12 bases between. The CDR3 runs 15 residues. The CDR3 reads CASSLLGIGQETQYF. The CDR3 DNA reads TGTGCCAGCAGTTTATTAGGGATTGGGCAAGAGACCCAGTACTTC.

This chain links TRBV28 with TRBJ1-2, with 10 nucleotides matching TRBD1. The length of the CDR3 is 12 residues. Trimming removed 8 bases from V and 5 bases from J; junction bases left unmatched: 2. Per germline, CDR1 MDHEN and CDR2 SYDVKM. Here the CDR3 DNA reads TGTGCCAGCCGGGACAGGGGATATGGCTACACCTTC. This translates into CASRDRGYGYTF.

The gene calls are TRBV12-3 or TRBV12-4 and TRBJ1-4; D is unresolved. Trimming took 7 bases from V and 3 from J, leaving 9 bases between them. The CDR3 totals 13 residues. CDR3 region: CASITGANEKLFF. The DNA for the CDR3 is TGTGCCAGCATCACCGGAGCTAATGAAAAACTGTTTTTT.

Here the CDR3 reads CAISEGTSRETQYF. The CDR3 nucleotides read TGTGCCATCAGTGAGGGTACCTCTCGGGAGACCCAGTACTTC. V gene TRBV10-3 combines with J gene TRBJ2-5; unclear D gene. The V gene's germline CDR1 is ENHRY and CDR2 SYGVKD. This CDR3 is 14 amino acids long. V lost 2 bases to trimming and J lost 5 bases, with 12 bases between them.

The chain has TRBV7-9 and TRBJ2-3; possibly TRBD1 for D (6 bases). Between the trimmed V and J ends, which lost 7 bases and 2 bases, there was a span of 10 bases. Per the germline V gene, CDR1 is SEHNR and CDR2 is FQNEAQ (reference sequence). The CDR3 consists of 13 residues. The CDR3 region has the DNA TGTGCCAGCACACGGGACAACACAGATACGCAGTATTTT. Protein: CASTRDNTDTQYF.

This clonotype has only a few counts. The rearrangement links TRBV7-2 to TRBJ2-2; D gene uncertain. Germline V gene sequence: CDR1 SGHTA, CDR2 FQGNSA. Trimming took off 1 base at V and 4 bases at J, with 16 bases between the two ends. The CDR3 totals 17 residues. Written as DNA, the CDR3 is TGTGCCAGCAGCTTAGGAGATAGGCAGGCGCTCACCGGGGAGCTGTTTTTT. Encoded protein: CASSLGDRQALTGELFF.

The gene calls are TRBV4-3 and TRBJ2-1; perhaps TRBD1 as D (6 bases). Germline CDR1 LGHNA, CDR2 YSLEER. CDR3 length: 17 amino acids. With 1 base removed from V and 3 bases from J, the gap between germline ends came to 16 bases. The CDR3 bases are TGCGCCAGCAGCCAAGGACCAGGACAGAGTATCTACAATGAGCAGTTCTTC. Its translation is CASSQGPGQSIYNEQFF.

This clonotype turned up a few times. The chain uses TRBV20-1 and TRBJ2-1; D is undetermined. Germline CDR1 reads DFQATT; CDR2 reads SNEGSKA (reference sequence). Trimming left V 6 bases short and J 7 bases short, with 10 bases between. CDR3 size: 11 residues. Written as DNA, the CDR3 is TGCAGTGCCTCAAATGGGAATGAGCAGTTCTTC. Amino acid sequence: CSASNGNEQFF.

The sample holds a few counts of this clonotype. The chain combines TRBV11-1 with TRBJ2-2; 12 bases map to TRBD2. V gave up 2 bases and J gave up 0 bases; unmatched junction bases: 1. Germline-derived CDR1 and CDR2 are SGHAT and FQDESV (reference sequence). The CDR3 has 17 residues. The CDR3 bases are TGTGCCAGCAGCTTAACTAGCGGGGGGACGAACACCGGGGAGCTGTTTTTT. This gives the protein CASSLTSGGTNTGELFF.